Below are 31 T cell receptor beta chains sequenced from a single sample in a study of shared clonotypes between healthy human individuals. Terminally differentiated effector memory CD45RA+ cells were left out of the naive CD8 fraction, which was CD45RO-negative and positively selected for CCR7. Assay used: immunoSEQ multiplex PCR; TCRdb lists only in-frame clones, some missing. The repertoire holds under 700,000 clones, with roughly 96% as singletons. Input material: naive CD8+ T cells sorted from blood. The source is a woman aged 30 to 39 in good health.

The V gene is TRBV21-1, the J gene TRBJ2-5; the table calls TRBD1, which could not be checked here. TRBV21-1 is labeled a pseudogene. This CDR3 is 16 amino acids long. The CDR3 DNA is TGTGCCAGCACCCCACACAGGGACCCGTACCAAGAGACCCAGTACTTC. Its translation is CASTPHRDPYQETQYF.

This chain links TRBV11-2 with TRBJ2-3; unclear D gene. With 5 bases removed from V and 2 bases from J, the gap between germline ends came to 14 bases. The germline CDR1 and CDR2 sequences are SGHAT and FQNNGV. The CDR3 has 15 residues. This CDR3 reads CASSQDTASTDTQYF. CDR3 coding DNA: TGTGCCAGCAGCCAAGACACCGCCTCCACAGATACGCAGTATTTT.

In this sample, this clone turned up once. Other DNA sequences of this sample code for an identical CDR3. This rearrangement joins TRBV9 to TRBJ1-2, with 12 bases that match TRBD1. The V gene's germline CDR1 is SGDLS and CDR2 YYNGEE. With V trimmed by 2 bases and J by 2 bases, 1 base remained unmatched. This CDR3 is built from 15 residues. The CDR3, as DNA: TGTGCCAGCAGCGTGGGGACAGGGGGCAACTATGGCTACACCTTC. Amino acid sequence: CASSVGTGGNYGYTF.

The rearrangement uses TRBV11-2 and TRBJ2-7; D is possibly TRBD2 (5 bases). Germline CDR1 SGHAT, CDR2 FQNNGV. The CDR3 extends over 14 amino acids. V lost 1 base and J lost 2, with 9 bases in between. The CDR3 is CASSLGGGPYEQYF. CDR3 DNA sequence: TGTGCCAGCAGCTTAGGCGGAGGACCCTACGAGCAGTACTTC.

The chain joins TRBV5-6 to TRBJ1-4; no clear D gene. V lost 2 bases and J 8 bases, leaving 10 bases between the germline ends. CDR1 SGHDT and CDR2 YYEEEE come from the germline V gene. The CDR3 extends over 13 amino acids. Here the CDR3 reads CASSFWTREKLFF. CDR3 sequence (DNA): TGTGCCAGCAGCTTCTGGACGCGAGAAAAACTGTTTTTT.

V is TRBV7-9 and J is TRBJ2-5; TRBD1 matches 7 bases. This CDR3 comprises 11 residues. CDR1 and CDR2 (germline): SEHNR, FQNEAQ (reference sequence). After removal of 4 bases from V and 11 bases from J, the junction contained 4 bases not matched to a gene. The CDR3 DNA follows: TGTGCCAGCAGCTCAGGGGGAGAGCAGTACTTC. Residues: CASSSGGEQYF. Looking up the rest from reference TRBV7-9 and TRBJ2-5 gives the full variable domain: DTGVSQNPRHKITKRGQNVTFRCDPISEHNRLYWYRQTLGQGPEFLTYFQNEAQLEKSRLLSDRFSAERPKGSFSTLEIQRTEQGDSAMYLCASSSGGEQYFGPGTRLLVL.

CDR3 loop: CASNPLPGTGEAFF. CDR3 DNA: TGCGCCAGCAACCCTCTCCCGGGGACAGGGGAAGCTTTCTTT. The V call is TRBV4-1, the J call TRBJ1-1; 9 bases fit TRBD1. CDR1 is MGHRA and CDR2 is YSYEKL in the germline V gene. This CDR3 comprises 14 residues. With 7 bases clipped from V and 8 bases from J, the junction kept 11 bases outside the gene matches.

This chain uses TRBV6-1 with TRBJ2-7, with 10 bases aligning to TRBD2. Germline V gene data show CDR1 as MNHNS and CDR2 as SASEGT. Trimming removed 11 bases from V and 1 base from J; junction bases left unmatched: 8. CDR3 length equals 14 residues. CDR3 region: CAVFSGRDSYEQYF. As DNA, the CDR3 is TGTGCCGTTTTCAGCGGGAGGGATTCCTACGAGCAGTACTTC.

The rearrangement uses TRBV7-9 and TRBJ1-2; 8 bases fit TRBD1. Germline CDR1 SEHNR, CDR2 FQNEAQ (reference sequence). V lost 5 bases, J lost 4 bases, and 6 bases stayed unmatched. The CDR3 has 14 residues. For the CDR3, the DNA is TGTGCCAGCAGCCTAGTGGACAGGGTCTATGGCTACACCTTC. This gives the protein CASSLVDRVYGYTF.

The CDR3 sequence is CASSWLENQPQHF. For the CDR3, the DNA is TGTGCCAGCAGTTGGTTGGAAAATCAGCCCCAGCATTTT. The chain couples TRBV28 to TRBJ1-5; D gene ambiguous. There are 13 residues in the CDR3. Germline V gives CDR1 MDHEN, CDR2 SYDVKM. Trimming left V 4 bases short and J 4 bases short, with 8 bases between.

The V gene is TRBV7-9, the J gene TRBJ1-2, with 9 nucleotides matching TRBD1. The CDR3 spans 15 residues. V gave up 5 bases and J gave up 8 bases; unmatched junction bases: 12. Per germline, CDR1 SEHNR and CDR2 FQNEAQ (reference sequence). This CDR3 reads CASSPPGQGIRGYTF. The CDR3 coding sequence is TGTGCCAGCAGCCCACCGGGACAGGGTATACGAGGCTACACCTTC.

The chain recombines TRBV29-1 with TRBJ2-1; 7 nucleotides agree with TRBD2. Germline assignment: CDR1 SQVTM and CDR2 ANQGSEA. The CDR3 loop spans 17 amino acids. The V and J ends lost 3 bases and 0 bases, in that order; junction bases with no gene match: 11. This chain's CDR3 is CSVEPTLAEGSYNEQFF. CDR3 nucleotide sequence: TGCAGCGTTGAGCCCACCCTAGCGGAAGGCTCCTACAATGAGCAGTTCTTC.

The CDR3 DNA reads TGCGCCAGCAGCCACCGGGACACTCTCTACGAGCAGTACTTC. This encodes CASSHRDTLYEQYF. The chain employs TRBV4-1 and TRBJ2-7, with a tentative D call TRBD1 (6 bases). This CDR3 spans 14 amino acids. Germline lookup yields CDR1 MGHRA and CDR2 YSYEKL. Trimming stripped 3 bases from V and 3 bases from J, with 12 bases between.

This rearrangement joins TRBV4-1 to TRBJ2-3, with 11 bases identical to TRBD2. Germline assignment: CDR1 MGHRA and CDR2 YSYEKL. V shed 1 base and J 2 bases; nucleotides not matched to a gene: 5. The length of the CDR3 is 17 residues. DNA for the CDR3: TGCGCCAGCAGCCAAGTTCCGGGACTAGCGGACACAGATACGCAGTATTTT. This sequence encodes CASSQVPGLADTDTQYF.

The chain has TRBV15 and TRBJ2-5; 7 positions agree with TRBD1. The J call could be wrong; TRBJ2-7 is a better fit for the DNA end. The CDR3 runs to 14 residues. CDR1 LNHNV and CDR2 YYDKDF come from the germline V gene (reference sequence). This chain's CDR3 is CATSVGGEAYEQYF. The CDR3 bases are TGTGCCACCAGCGTAGGGGGCGAGGCCTACGAGCAGTACTTC.

The V and J genes are TRBV2 and TRBJ2-7, with 7 bases that match TRBD1. From germline, CDR1 is SNHLY and CDR2 FYNNEI. The J segment lost 0 bases and the V segment lost 3 bases, leaving 2 bases of the junction unmatched. The CDR3 extends over 14 amino acids. The CDR3 bases are TGTGCCAGCAGTGATAGGGACAGCTCCTACGAGCAGTACTTC. It encodes CASSDRDSSYEQYF.

This sequence joins TRBV6-6 and TRBJ2-1, with 10 bases fitting TRBD2. The germline V gene has CDR1 MNHNY and CDR2 SVGAGI (reference sequence). This CDR3 region has 16 residues. J lost 1 base, V lost 6 bases, and 6 bases had no gene match. CDR3 loop: CASSPWTSGSYNEQFF. The CDR3 bases are TGTGCCAGCAGCCCGTGGACTAGCGGATCCTACAATGAGCAGTTCTTC.

This clone occurred once. The chain employs TRBV4-1 and TRBJ2-1, with D unclear. CDR1 is MGHRA and CDR2 is YSYEKL in the germline V gene. This CDR3 comprises 13 residues. The germline V and J ends were trimmed by 3 bases and 6 bases, with 9 bases remaining between them. The CDR3: CASSHLTSNEQFF. CDR3 sequence (DNA): TGCGCCAGCAGCCACCTTACGAGCAATGAGCAGTTCTTC.

The sample holds a few counts of this clone. The chain combines TRBV19 with TRBJ1-1, with D uncertain. With 10 bases removed from V and 3 bases from J, the gap between germline ends came to 24 bases. Germline CDR1 LNHDA, CDR2 SQIVND (reference sequence). This CDR3 region has 16 residues. CDR3 in DNA: TGTGCCACCAGCACTCGGGCCTCATTGGGCGACACTGAAGCTTTCTTT. Residues: CATSTRASLGDTEAFF. Drawing the rest from reference TRBV19 and TRBJ1-1, the complete variable domain is DGGITQSPKYLFRKEGQNVTLSCEQNLNHDAMYWYRQDPGQGLRLIYYSQIVNDFQKGDIAEGYSVSREKKESFPLTVTSAQKNPTAFYLCATSTRASLGDTEAFFGQGTRLTVV.

The V gene is TRBV13, the J gene TRBJ2-3, with D possibly called TRBD1 or TRBD2 (5 bases each). Trimming took 5 bases from V and 4 from J, leaving 13 bases between them. The germline gives CDR1 PRHDT, CDR2 FYEKMQ (reference sequence). This CDR3 comprises 14 residues. CDR3 in DNA: TGTGCCAGCAGCAACGAGGGGATCCCAGATACGCAGTATTTT. Amino acid sequence: CASSNEGIPDTQYF.

The rearrangement uses TRBV23-1 and TRBJ2-2, with TRBD1 identical over 7 bases. TRBV23-1 is labeled an ORF, and its function is uncertain. Trimming at V came to 4 bases and at J to 11 bases, leaving 7 bases not matched to a gene. CDR3 size: 13 residues. CDR3 bases: TGCGCCAGCAGTCTACGGGACAGTGAAGAGCTGTTTTTT. Protein product: CASSLRDSEELFF.

The chain recombines TRBV2 with TRBJ2-6, with D possibly being TRBD1 (6 bases). Germline V gene sequence: CDR1 SNHLY, CDR2 FYNNEI. The germline V and J ends were trimmed by 11 bases and 8 bases, with 16 bases remaining between them. The CDR3 consists of 13 residues. The CDR3 protein is CAAPGRGTNVLTF. In DNA form, the CDR3 reads TGTGCCGCCCCCGGCAGGGGCACCAACGTCCTGACTTTC.

The chain recombines TRBV9 with TRBJ2-7, with a weak D call TRBD1 (5 bases). CDR1 SGDLS and CDR2 YYNGEE come from the germline V gene. Trimming pared 5 bases from V and 4 bases from J, leaving 16 bases between. CDR3 length equals 14 residues. Here the CDR3 reads CASSPTVLGYEQYF. The CDR3 DNA is TGTGCCAGCAGTCCGACAGTGCTGGGTTACGAGCAGTACTTC.

The chain has TRBV5-4 and TRBJ1-4, with D unresolved. Trimming removed 2 bases from V and 4 bases from J, with 12 bases in between. The germline CDR1 and CDR2 sequences are SGHNT and YYREEE (reference sequence). CDR3 length: 15 amino acids. This chain's CDR3 is CASSFTGVGNEKLFF. The DNA for the CDR3 is TGTGCCAGCAGCTTTACCGGGGTGGGTAATGAAAAACTGTTTTTT.

The chain has TRBV27 and TRBJ2-4; D gene ambiguous. The V end lost 3 bases, the J end lost 8 bases, and 11 bases lay between the germline ends. The CDR3 loop spans 13 amino acids. Germline CDR1 is MNHEY and CDR2 is SMNVEV (reference sequence). The CDR3 region is CASSFSVLDIQYF. In DNA form, the CDR3 reads TGTGCCAGCAGTTTTTCGGTTTTGGACATTCAGTACTTC.

CDR3 residues: CSVIAGADPYEQYF. The DNA of the CDR3 is TGCAGCGTTATAGCGGGGGCAGACCCTTACGAGCAGTACTTC. This chain connects TRBV29-1 to TRBJ2-7; the match to TRBD2 covers 9 bases. Germline assignment: CDR1 SQVTM and CDR2 ANQGSEA. The CDR3 is 14 amino acids. The trim removed 5 bases at V and 4 bases at J, leaving 9 bases unmatched.

The chain is built from TRBV7-6 and TRBJ2-5; D not certain. The CDR3 is made up of 12 amino acids. CDR1 SGHVS and CDR2 FNYEAQ come from the germline V gene. V shed 2 bases and J shed 2 bases, with 3 bases lying between them. The CDR3 is CASSLFQETQYF. CDR3 nucleotide sequence: TGTGCCAGCAGCTTATTTCAAGAGACCCAGTACTTC. Full variable domain (remainder filled in from reference TRBV7-6 and TRBJ2-5): GAGVSQSPRYKVTKRGQDVALRCDPISGHVSLYWYRQALGQGPEFLTYFNYEAQQDKSGLPNDRFSAERPEGSISTLTIQRTEQRDSAMYRCASSLFQETQYFGPGTRLLVL.

The V and J genes are TRBV29-1 and TRBJ2-7; 9 nucleotides match TRBD1. Germline CDR1 reads SQVTM; CDR2 reads ANQGSEA. This CDR3 spans 14 amino acids. Trimming removed 5 bases from V and 5 bases from J; junction bases left unmatched: 10. CDR3: CSVHTGTGPNEQYF. The CDR3 region has the DNA TGCAGCGTTCACACCGGGACAGGGCCCAACGAGCAGTACTTC.

This clone was seen a single time. Other nucleotide sequences from this sample produce the same CDR3. This sequence joins TRBV27 and TRBJ1-1; TRBD1 aligns across 9 bases. Germline V gene lookup returns CDR1 MNHEY and CDR2 SMNVEV (reference sequence). V gave up 5 bases and J gave up 5 bases; unmatched junction bases: 6. CDR3 size: 14 residues. DNA of the CDR3: TGTGCCAGCAGTACAAGACAGGGGGGAACTGAAGCTTTCTTT. It specifies CASSTRQGGTEAFF.

This chain connects TRBV7-8 to TRBJ2-1, with 10 bases matching TRBD2. The CDR3 has 15 residues. Germline CDR1 is SGHVS and CDR2 is FQNEAQ. Unmatched junction bases numbered 9, after V lost 6 bases and J lost 7 bases. The CDR3 loop is CASSPPGLASNEQFF. Here the CDR3 DNA reads TGTGCCAGCAGTCCCCCGGGACTAGCGTCAAATGAGCAGTTCTTC.

The gene calls are TRBV19 and TRBJ2-1; D uncertain. Trimming stripped 7 bases from V and 4 bases from J, with 11 bases between. Germline V gene lookup returns CDR1 LNHDA and CDR2 SQIVND (reference sequence). CDR3 length equals 13 residues. CDR3 nucleotides: TGTGCCAGTAACTCGGCGACTTACAATGAGCAGTTCTTC. It encodes CASNSATYNEQFF.